The sequence of this T cell receptor beta chain was determined in a study of cytomegalovirus exposure and HLA in healthy donors. In the study overall: The approximately 110 validation repertoires used a platform that matched the one used for the approximately 670 first-cohort repertoires, as a later analysis reported.

The data were produced by immunoSEQ multiplex PCR, yet TCRdb's version contains in-frame clones alone and is incomplete. The table includes about 73,000 clones, about 90% detected once. The study's findings and limits: Cytomegalovirus-associated status was assigned to some 180 TCR beta chains. Most TCR sequences proved rare, with some public TCRs found in many donors.

The CDR3 extends over 13 amino acids. Germline loops: CDR1 SEHNR, CDR2 FQNEAQ (reference sequence). The V segment lost 5 bases and the J segment 3 bases; nucleotides outside the gene matches: 4. This clone was found once. Its antigen remains unknown. The V gene is TRBV7-9, the J gene TRBJ2-7, with 7 bases aligning to TRBD1. The sequence derives from a woman younger than 30 in good health and CMV-seropositive. Material for sequencing was PBMCs. The CDR3 DNA reads TGTGCCAGCAGCCGGGACAGAGGCTACGAGCAGTACTTC. It translates to CASSRDRGYEQYF.